This entry is about one T cell receptor beta chain. Its antigen is not known. The source of the sample is a study of cytomegalovirus exposure and HLA in healthy donors. Study conclusions and caveats: There were around 160 TCR beta chains listed as cytomegalovirus-associated. For most TCR beta V segments, an earlier analysis put the productive rate at about 90% or about 30% of the time.

Use of 60 Vbeta and 13 Jbeta primers characterized the PCR. Method: immunoSEQ multiplex PCR; TCRdb's copy keeps in-frame clones and lacks some. The sample gives some 180,000 clones, about 76% of which show up once; roughly 5.2% is in the top ten. The trim removed 2 bases at V and 2 bases at J, leaving 7 bases unmatched. The CDR3 is made up of 16 amino acids. The germline CDR1 and CDR2 sequences are PRHDT and FYEKMQ (reference sequence). The J gene is TRBJ2-3, the V gene TRBV13; the match to TRBD1 covers 7 bases. This receptor was taken from a woman younger than 35 in good health and CMV-seropositive. Input material: PBMCs. CDR3 sequence: CASSLYGQVFTDTQYF. CDR3 bases: TGTGCCAGCAGCTTATACGGACAGGTCTTCACAGATACGCAGTATTTT.